These T cell receptor beta chains were read from a single sample in a study of vaccination effects on CD4 cells after COVID-19. Sequencing was performed with immunoSEQ multiplex PCR; in TCRdb, only in-frame clones are kept and a portion is missing. Of around 83,000 clones listed, 70% to 75% are singletons. These receptors lack a known antigen. Sequenced material: CD4+ T cells from PBMCs cultured with HCoV-229E spike peptides, taken before COVID-19 vaccination. All receptors come from a human donor who received a COVID-19 vaccine. Both conserved end residues are part of each CDR3. Fields, in order: clone size, J gene, V gene, D gene, CDR3 DNA, CDR3 protein. A D gene is named only where the DNA matches it firmly. Size values are once, few and many counts, or a class for expanded clones, and some rows have none.

clone_size: .
j_call: TRBJ2-3
v_call: TRBV14
d_call: TRBD1
cdr3_nt: TGTGCCAGCAGCCAAGATTTTGGACAGGTCACAGATACGCAGTATTTT
cdr3_aa: CASSQDFGQVTDTQYF

clone_size: .
j_call: TRBJ2-3
v_call: TRBV7-7
d_call: .
cdr3_nt: TGTGCCAGCAGCTTAGCTCTCACAGATACGCAGTATTTT
cdr3_aa: CASSLALTDTQYF

clone_size: .
j_call: TRBJ2-3
v_call: TRBV5-1
d_call: .
cdr3_nt: TGCGCCAGCAGCCCGGGATCTGATACGCAGTATTTT
cdr3_aa: CASSPGSDTQYF

clone_size: .
j_call: TRBJ1-4
v_call: TRBV4-2
d_call: TRBD1
cdr3_nt: TGTGCCAGCAGCCAAGATCTAATCGGGACAGGGAATGAAAAACTGTTTTTT
cdr3_aa: CASSQDLIGTGNEKLFF

clone_size: .
j_call: TRBJ2-1
v_call: TRBV18
d_call: TRBD1
cdr3_nt: TGTGCCAGCTTTTCGACAGGGTCCTACAATGAGCAGTTCTTC
cdr3_aa: CASFSTGSYNEQFF

clone_size: .
j_call: TRBJ1-5
v_call: TRBV19
d_call: .
cdr3_nt: TGTGCCAGTAGTCCGACTTCCAGGGTCAGGCAGCCCCAGCATTTT
cdr3_aa: CASSPTSRVRQPQHF

clone_size: .
j_call: TRBJ1-2
v_call: TRBV4-3
d_call: .
cdr3_nt: TGCGCCAGCAGCCAAGTGGGACCTGAATTGTCTCGAGGCTACACCTTC
cdr3_aa: CASSQVGPELSRGYTF

clone_size: .
j_call: TRBJ2-5
v_call: TRBV27
d_call: .
cdr3_nt: TGTGCCAGCAGTCCCCGGGGAGTAGAGACCCAGTACTTC
cdr3_aa: CASSPRGVETQYF

clone_size: .
j_call: TRBJ1-3
v_call: TRBV18
d_call: TRBD1
cdr3_nt: TGTGCCAGCTCACAGGGACAGGGCACCGGAAACACCATATATTTT
cdr3_aa: CASSQGQGTGNTIYF

clone_size: .
j_call: TRBJ1-2
v_call: TRBV6-5
d_call: .
cdr3_nt: TGTGCCAGCAGTCAACGGGGACCCTATGGCTACACCTTC
cdr3_aa: CASSQRGPYGYTF

clone_size: .
j_call: TRBJ2-1
v_call: TRBV24-1
d_call: TRBD2
cdr3_nt: TGTGCCACCAGGGCGGGGGATGAGCAGTTCTTC
cdr3_aa: CATRAGDEQFF

clone_size: .
j_call: TRBJ2-6
v_call: TRBV6-2/TRBV6-3
d_call: .
cdr3_nt: TGTGCCAGCAGTTGGACCGGGGCCTCGTCTGGGGCCAACGTCCTGACTTTC
cdr3_aa: CASSWTGASSGANVLTF

clone_size: .
j_call: TRBJ2-2
v_call: TRBV27
d_call: TRBD2
cdr3_nt: TGTGCCAGCAGACAAGCGGGGGGCCTGAACACCGGGGAGCTGTTTTTT
cdr3_aa: CASRQAGGLNTGELFF

clone_size: .
j_call: TRBJ1-4
v_call: TRBV4-3
d_call: .
cdr3_nt: TGCGCCAGCAGCCAAGAGGAGGGAGGAAAACTGTTTTTT
cdr3_aa: CASSQEEGGKLFF

clone_size: once
j_call: TRBJ2-1
v_call: TRBV19
d_call: .
cdr3_nt: TGTGCCACCCGAGGGGGGGCGGGGGAGGCCTATGAGCAGTTCTTC
cdr3_aa: CATRGGAGEAYEQFF

clone_size: few
j_call: TRBJ1-4
v_call: TRBV14
d_call: .
cdr3_nt: TGTGCCAGCAGCCAATTAACAGGGAATAATGAAAAACTGTTTTTT
cdr3_aa: CASSQLTGNNEKLFF

clone_size: .
j_call: TRBJ1-2
v_call: TRBV6-1
d_call: TRBD1
cdr3_nt: TGTGCCAGCAGGGCCGGGACAGCAAACTATGGCTACACCTTC
cdr3_aa: CASRAGTANYGYTF

clone_size: .
j_call: TRBJ1-4
v_call: TRBV28
d_call: .
cdr3_nt: TGTGCCAGCAGTTTTGGGGGGGCCAATGAAAAACTGTTTTTT
cdr3_aa: CASSFGGANEKLFF

clone_size: .
j_call: TRBJ1-1
v_call: TRBV18
d_call: .
cdr3_nt: TGTGCCAGCTCACCCCAGGGATTGAACACTGAAGCTTTCTTT
cdr3_aa: CASSPQGLNTEAFF

clone_size: .
j_call: TRBJ2-5
v_call: TRBV18
d_call: TRBD1
cdr3_nt: TGTGCCAGCTCACCGACAGGGCCCCAAGAGACCCAGTACTTC
cdr3_aa: CASSPTGPQETQYF

clone_size: .
j_call: TRBJ2-5
v_call: TRBV4-3
d_call: TRBD2
cdr3_nt: TGCGCCAGCAGCCAAGATCGACGGGGGAGGGTAGAGACCCAGTACTTC
cdr3_aa: CASSQDRRGRVETQYF

clone_size: .
j_call: TRBJ2-3
v_call: TRBV6-1
d_call: .
cdr3_nt: TGTGCCAGCAGTGAAGGGGATACGCAGTATTTT
cdr3_aa: CASSEGDTQYF

clone_size: few
j_call: TRBJ1-5
v_call: TRBV4-3
d_call: .
cdr3_nt: TGCGCCAGCAGCCAAGAAGAGGGTCAGCCCCAGCATTTT
cdr3_aa: CASSQEEGQPQHF

clone_size: .
j_call: TRBJ1-2
v_call: TRBV5-4
d_call: .
cdr3_nt: TGTGCCAGCAGCTTGAGGGGGTCTAACTATGGCTACACCTTC
cdr3_aa: CASSLRGSNYGYTF

clone_size: .
j_call: TRBJ2-6
v_call: TRBV7-3
d_call: TRBD1
cdr3_nt: TGTGCCAGCAGCCTGCATACGGGACAGGGGGTAGTCGCTGGGGCCAACGTCCTGACTTTC
cdr3_aa: CASSLHTGQGVVAGANVLTF

clone_size: .
j_call: TRBJ2-2
v_call: TRBV6-5
d_call: .
cdr3_nt: TGTGCCAGCAGTTACTCGGGGAGCACCGGGGAGCTGTTTTTT
cdr3_aa: CASSYSGSTGELFF

clone_size: .
j_call: TRBJ2-5
v_call: TRBV28
d_call: TRBD1
cdr3_nt: TGTGCCAGCAGGGGCCCCGGGACAGGGCAAGAGACCCAGTACTTC
cdr3_aa: CASRGPGTGQETQYF

clone_size: few
j_call: TRBJ2-2
v_call: TRBV7-3
d_call: .
cdr3_nt: TGTGCCAGCAGCCTAAATTTGGGGGGGAACACCGGGGAGCTGTTTTTT
cdr3_aa: CASSLNLGGNTGELFF

clone_size: .
j_call: TRBJ2-5
v_call: TRBV12-3/TRBV12-4
d_call: .
cdr3_nt: TGTGCCAGCAGTTTTGTCAGGAGGGAGACCCAGTACTTC
cdr3_aa: CASSFVRRETQYF

clone_size: .
j_call: TRBJ1-3
v_call: TRBV18
d_call: .
cdr3_nt: TGTGCCAGCTCACCGGGACAAGACCCTGGAAACACCATATATTTT
cdr3_aa: CASSPGQDPGNTIYF

clone_size: .
j_call: TRBJ1-1
v_call: TRBV2
d_call: .
cdr3_nt: TGTGCCAGCAGTGTCGTGGGGGTTGAAGCTTTCTTT
cdr3_aa: CASSVVGVEAFF

clone_size: .
j_call: TRBJ1-1
v_call: TRBV9
d_call: TRBD1
cdr3_nt: TGTGCCAGCAGCGCCGGACAGGGGAACACTGAAGCTTTCTTT
cdr3_aa: CASSAGQGNTEAFF

clone_size: few
j_call: TRBJ1-5
v_call: TRBV6-1
d_call: .
cdr3_nt: TGTGCCAGCAGTGAAAGTTACTCACACAATCAGCCCCAGCATTTT
cdr3_aa: CASSESYSHNQPQHF

clone_size: .
j_call: TRBJ2-3
v_call: TRBV30
d_call: TRBD1
cdr3_nt: TGTGCCTGGAGTGTCCCCGGACAGGGGGCCAGGGATACGCAGTATTTT
cdr3_aa: CAWSVPGQGARDTQYF

clone_size: .
j_call: TRBJ1-2
v_call: TRBV30
d_call: TRBD1
cdr3_nt: TGTGCCTGGAATCCGGGACAGGGAACAAGGGGCTACACCTTC
cdr3_aa: CAWNPGQGTRGYTF

clone_size: .
j_call: TRBJ1-1
v_call: TRBV12-3/TRBV12-4
d_call: .
cdr3_nt: TGTGCCAGCGGCTACAGGGAAGCTTTCTTT
cdr3_aa: CASGYREAFF

clone_size: few
j_call: TRBJ2-2
v_call: TRBV3-1/TRBV3-2
d_call: .
cdr3_nt: TGTGCCAGCAGAACGACAGGATCGAACACCGGGGAGCTGTTTTTT
cdr3_aa: CASRTTGSNTGELFF

clone_size: .
j_call: TRBJ2-6
v_call: TRBV7-2
d_call: .
cdr3_nt: TGTGCCAGCAGCTTATCAGGCTCTGGGGCCAACGTCCTGACTTTC
cdr3_aa: CASSLSGSGANVLTF